This TCR beta chain was captured by sequencing in a study of tissue T cells after allogeneic stem cell transplantation. Study findings and constraints: Sampling depth was limited, and the cohort was small and clinically varied. In patients and mice, blood and spleen missed much of tissue repertoire.

This table comes from immunoSEQ multiplex PCR, and its TCRdb copy is limited to in-frame clones, with some not included. Of about 21,000 clones listed, 55% to 80% are singletons. A note on this clone: Its specificity is not known. Genes and germline are mouse. From the germline J gene comes the end of the CDR3, since the read stops 1 residue before it.

Trimming at V came to 5 bases and at J to 0 bases, leaving 10 bases not matched to a gene. The V gene's germline CDR1 is MSHET and CDR2 SYDVDS. The CDR3 is 17 residues long. The chain employs TRBV29 and TRBJ2-4; 8 bases align to TRBD1. This sequence originates from a female BALB/c mouse in good health. The mouse line has the MHC haplotype H2-d. The sample taken for sequencing was spleen. Partial CDR3 DNA: TGTGCTAGCAGTCCACCGGACAGGGAAGGGAGTCAAAACACCTTGTAC. This codes for CASSPPDREGSQNTLY. Given in full, the CDR3 is CASSPPDREGSQNTLYF.